The 11 T cell receptor beta chains listed next were all sequenced from one sample in a study of blood T cell repertoires in COVID-19. TCRdb's copy holds only in-frame clones and misses some; the assay was immunoSEQ multiplex PCR. Found here are roughly 60,000 clones, roughly 85% of them singletons; the top ten hold roughly 13%. Specimen: peripheral blood. These receptors all stem from a human donor in a cohort sampled during active COVID-19.

The chain employs TRBV27 and TRBJ2-2, with 8 bases fitting TRBD1. J lost 4 bases, V lost 2 bases, and 3 bases had no gene match. Germline V lookup: CDR1 MNHEY, CDR2 SMNVEV (reference sequence). CDR3 length: 15 amino acids. The CDR3 loop is CASSLGQGTTGELFF. As DNA, the CDR3 is TGTGCCAGCAGTTTAGGACAGGGAACCACCGGGGAGCTGTTTTTT.

V is TRBV3-1 (or the pseudogene TRBV3-2) and J is TRBJ2-1; D perhaps matches TRBD1 (6 bases). Trimming cost V 1 base and J 0 bases, with 7 bases left between them. The CDR3 is made up of 15 amino acids. Germline CDR1 LGHDT, CDR2 YNNKEL (reference sequence). The CDR3 DNA reads TGTGCCAGCAGCCAAGTGGACAGCTCCTACAATGAGCAGTTCTTC. Translating it yields CASSQVDSSYNEQFF.

This clone was seen more than once but under ten times. The chain couples TRBV28 to TRBJ2-7, with a weak D call TRBD2 (5 bases). Germline CDR1 MDHEN, CDR2 SYDVKM. With 2 bases removed from V and 6 bases from J, the gap between germline ends came to 11 bases. This CDR3 region has 13 residues. In DNA form, the CDR3 reads TGTGCCAGCAGTTTAGCGGGCCCGCCCGAGCAGTACTTC. Its translation is CASSLAGPPEQYF.

This clone was seen more than once but under ten times. The chain couples TRBV4-2 to TRBJ1-1; D is perhaps TRBD1 (6 bases). Trimming took off 0 bases at V and 0 bases at J, with 20 bases between the two ends. CDR3 length: 19 residues. The germline V gene has CDR1 LGHNA and CDR2 YNFKEQ. CDR3 in amino acids: CASSQEWGSRGQLNTEAFF. In DNA, the CDR3 is TGTGCCAGCAGCCAAGAGTGGGGCAGTAGAGGACAGTTGAACACTGAAGCTTTCTTT.

The V call is TRBV5-5, the J call TRBJ2-2, with TRBD1 identical over 11 bases. CDR1 is SGHKS, CDR2 YYEKEE, per germline (reference sequence). The CDR3 is made up of 16 amino acids. V trimming: 4 bases; J trimming: 6 bases; junction bases outside the gene matches: 8. CDR3 in amino acids: CASSRRDRGVAGELFF. The CDR3 DNA reads TGTGCCAGCAGCCGACGGGACAGGGGGGTGGCCGGGGAGCTGTTTTTT.

This chain connects TRBV30 to TRBJ2-1; 7 positions match TRBD2. Losses at the gene ends were 0 bases for V and 7 bases for J; bases not matched to a gene: 9. Germline V gives CDR1 GTSNPN, CDR2 SVGIG (reference sequence). The length of the CDR3 is 15 residues. The CDR3 nucleotides are TGTGCCTGGAGTGTAATTGCGGGAGTGGGGAATGAGCAGTTCTTC. Its translation: CAWSVIAGVGNEQFF.

About this clone itself: The sample contains more than one DNA sequence encoding this CDR3. V and J are TRBV5-1 and TRBJ1-1; D might be TRBD1 (5 bases). V was pared by 1 base and J by 1 base, with 8 bases between. The CDR3 runs 14 residues. Germline lookup yields CDR1 SGHRS and CDR2 YFSETQ. The CDR3 loop is CASSLTGGNTEAFF. The CDR3 nucleotides read TGCGCCAGCAGCTTGACCGGGGGGAACACTGAAGCTTTCTTT.

The chain is built from TRBV5-1 and TRBJ1-6, with TRBD1 as a possible D gene (6 bases). Between the trimmed V and J ends, which lost 4 bases and 6 bases, there was a span of 11 bases. The CDR3 has 14 residues. Germline values: CDR1 SGHRS, CDR2 YFSETQ. As DNA, the CDR3 is TGCGCCAGCAGCCCGGACAGCCCTAATTCACCCCTCCACTTT. It codes for CASSPDSPNSPLHF. The whole variable domain, remainder taken from reference TRBV5-1 and TRBJ1-6, is KAGVTQTPRYLIKTRGQQVTLSCSPISGHRSVSWYQQTPGQGLQFLFEYFSETQRNKGNFPGRFSGRQFSNSRSEMNVSTLELGDSALYLCASSPDSPNSPLHFGNGTRLTVT.

The rearrangement links TRBV29-1 to TRBJ2-5, with D maybe TRBD2 (5 bases). Trimming stripped 6 bases from V and 1 base from J, with 12 bases between. The germline gives CDR1 SQVTM, CDR2 ANQGSEA. The CDR3 runs to 13 residues. For the CDR3, the DNA is TGCAGCGTGAACAGAGCGGCCCAAGAGACCCAGTACTTC. It translates to CSVNRAAQETQYF.

The chain joins TRBV9 to TRBJ2-3; tentatively, D is TRBD2 (6 bases). V lost 10 bases, J lost 5 bases, and 23 bases lay in between. Germline V lookup: CDR1 SGDLS, CDR2 YYNGEE. The CDR3 length is 15 residues. The CDR3 sequence is CAGSHGGTTRDTQYF. The CDR3 nucleotides read TGTGCCGGTTCCCATGGGGGGACCACGAGAGATACGCAGTATTTT.

This chain joins TRBV25-1 and TRBJ2-1, with a possible D match to TRBD2 (5 bases). The V end lost 1 base, the J end lost 9 bases, and 16 bases lay between the germline ends. The germline V gene encodes CDR1 MGHDK and CDR2 SYGVNS. The CDR3 totals 15 residues. The CDR3: CASSELVGRAAEQFF. DNA of the CDR3: TGTGCCAGCAGTGAATTGGTTGGGCGAGCGGCTGAGCAGTTCTTC.